These T cell receptor beta chains were read from a single sample in a study of shared clonotypes between healthy human individuals. Clones were sequenced by immunoSEQ multiplex PCR, and TCRdb holds only the in-frame ones, with some missing. This table holds approximately 1.1 million clones, roughly 74% found once. Source material: memory CD4+ T cells from PBMCs. The receptors were gathered from a man in his late teens or twenties in good health. Some clones in this sample may be carry-over from other donors' samples. Both conserved end residues are part of each CDR3. Fields, in order: CDR3 protein, V gene.

CDR3 protein: CASSKVRQGEAFF; V gene: TRBV14
CDR3 protein: CASSEALRASGREQYF; V gene: TRBV2
CDR3 protein: CASSGQAQETQYF; V gene: TRBV2
CDR3 protein: CASSLELNNEQFF; V gene: TRBV7-3
CDR3 protein: CAISETAKVGEQYF; V gene: TRBV10-3
CDR3 protein: CASSLGQGLTNEKLFF; V gene: TRBV5-1
CDR3 protein: CASSPPGGAGNTIYF; V gene: TRBV18
CDR3 protein: CASSSGPSGNTIYF; V gene: TRBV5-6
CDR3 protein: CASSLSPSGSPPDTQYF; V gene: TRBV27
CDR3 protein: CASSAAGGGGTGELFF; V gene: TRBV9
CDR3 protein: CASSVGRTNQPQHF; V gene: TRBV2
CDR3 protein: CASSRTSGSYNEQFF; V gene: TRBV7-2
CDR3 protein: CASSEMLWTANYGYTF; V gene: TRBV2
CDR3 protein: CASSVDSGGELFF; V gene: TRBV9
CDR3 protein: CASSEAQGANQPQHF; V gene: TRBV2
CDR3 protein: CASSALAGGLTDTQYF; V gene: TRBV5-4
CDR3 protein: CATSRDFEYYEQYF; V gene: TRBV15
CDR3 protein: CASSRRQGSIPYYGYTF; V gene: TRBV5-4
CDR3 protein: CAISEPGLTGELFF; V gene: TRBV10-3
CDR3 protein: CASSLSGSSLNEQFF; V gene: TRBV5-1
CDR3 protein: CASSGLQGLEDTQYF; V gene: TRBV7-9
CDR3 protein: CASSAPDTQYF; V gene: TRBV10-2
CDR3 protein: CAISESGDEQFF; V gene: TRBV10-3
CDR3 protein: CASSNGQGRVGEQYF; V gene: TRBV5-4
CDR3 protein: CASSEQGVGNTEAFF; V gene: TRBV2
CDR3 protein: CASSLLGVHGVEQYF; V gene: TRBV28
CDR3 protein: CAAGDTISAKNIQYF; V gene: TRBV28
CDR3 protein: CSASGRGGGNTIYF; V gene: TRBV29-1
CDR3 protein: CASSSGLAGGVQYF; V gene: TRBV11-3
CDR3 protein: CASSSTPWNEQYF; V gene: TRBV27
CDR3 protein: CASSADSNYGYTF; V gene: TRBV5-4
CDR3 protein: CASSQNFIQYF; V gene: TRBV4-1
CDR3 protein: CASSLAVSRGSYNEQFF; V gene: TRBV11-2
CDR3 protein: CASSPKEGTFYNEQFF; V gene: TRBV5-5
CDR3 protein: CASGFGFGQPQHF; V gene: TRBV12-5
CDR3 protein: CASSASTEAFF; V gene: TRBV19
CDR3 protein: CASRPNQGTEAFF; V gene: TRBV6-6
CDR3 protein: CASSIDRVGNTIYF; V gene: TRBV28
CDR3 protein: CASRVTLGQLNTEAFF; V gene: TRBV12-2